This T cell receptor (beta chain) was found in a study of molecular identifiers for immune sequencing clone quantification. Overall study: Five aliquots were made in replicates from the RNA of roughly 20,000 or 100,000 naive CD8 cells, and four were sequenced.

This clonotype came up many times. TCRdb ran MiXCR on the PCR reads and lists one entry per CDR3 protein. The profile shows hundreds of thousands of distinct CDR3 sequences, roughly 24% of them singletons. The CDR3 totals 14 residues. Germline-derived CDR1 and CDR2 are MNHNY and SVGAGI (reference sequence). Trimming took off 4 bases at V and 1 base at J, with 10 bases between the two ends. The chain has TRBV6-6 and TRBJ1-1; TRBD1 is a possible D gene (6 bases). The sample was naive CD8+ T cells from blood, with Jurkat cell RNA spiked in. Documented subset: FACS-sorted CD8+CD4-CCR7+CD45RA+ naive T cells. The source is a human donor in good health. Some libraries in this study had Jurkat cell RNA spiked in. CDR3: CASSLTGRNTEAFF. The DNA of the CDR3 is TGTGCCAGCAGTTTAACAGGGAGGAACACTGAAGCTTTCTTT.